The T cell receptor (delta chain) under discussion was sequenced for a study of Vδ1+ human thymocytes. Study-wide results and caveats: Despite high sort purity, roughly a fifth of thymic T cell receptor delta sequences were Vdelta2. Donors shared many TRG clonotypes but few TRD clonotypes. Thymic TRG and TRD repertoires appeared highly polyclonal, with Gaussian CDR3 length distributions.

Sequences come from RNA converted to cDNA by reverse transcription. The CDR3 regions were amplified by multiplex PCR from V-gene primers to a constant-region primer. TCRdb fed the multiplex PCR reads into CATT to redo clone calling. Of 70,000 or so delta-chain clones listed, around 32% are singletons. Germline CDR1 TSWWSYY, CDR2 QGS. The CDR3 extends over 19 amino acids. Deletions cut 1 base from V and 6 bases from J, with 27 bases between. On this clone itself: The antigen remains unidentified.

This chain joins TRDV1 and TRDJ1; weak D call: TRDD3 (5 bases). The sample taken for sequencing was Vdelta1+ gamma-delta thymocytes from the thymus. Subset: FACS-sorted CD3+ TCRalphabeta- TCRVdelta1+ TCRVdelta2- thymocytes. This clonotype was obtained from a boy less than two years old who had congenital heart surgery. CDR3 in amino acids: CALGEPQRGAGLGAYKLIF. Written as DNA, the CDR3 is TGTGCTCTTGGGGAACCTCAGCGGGGGGCCGGGTTAGGGGCCTATAAACTCATCTTT.